This T cell receptor (beta chain) was sequenced during a study of long-term antiretroviral therapy in people with HIV. On this clone itself: Its antigen remains unknown.

Samples were assayed with immunoSEQ v3.0 at survey level. Only in-frame clones appear in the TCRdb table, and some are missing; sequencing was by immunoSEQ multiplex PCR. The data show under 45,000 clones, over 80% seen once. Whole-study results and caveats: When set beside controls, HIV repertoires had CDR3 length ranges that were narrower. With ART, diversity went up but was still lower than in transplant donor controls.

CDR3 size: 12 residues. The germline gives CDR1 MGHRA, CDR2 YSYEKL. Trimming took off 3 bases at V and 7 bases at J, with 10 bases between the two ends. The V gene is TRBV4-1, the J gene TRBJ2-7, with D possibly being TRBD1 (5 bases). The sequencing here drew on unsorted PBMCs, taken 1 year after starting antiretroviral therapy. The sequence was obtained from a man in his late teens or twenties with HIV. The CDR3 DNA reads TGCGCCAGCAGCCAGCCCCAGGGTGAGCAGTACTTC. Residues: CASSQPQGEQYF.